A selection of T cell receptor beta chains follows, all from one sample in a study of beta chain features in type 1 diabetes. The assay was immunoSEQ multiplex PCR, and TCRdb's table has in-frame clones only and misses some. The table lists fewer than 250,000 clones, roughly 13% of them singletons. Sequencing used naive CD4+ T cells from blood. The source of these receptors is a woman aged 35 to 49 in good health. CDR3s include the opening cysteine and the closing phenylalanine or tryptophan. Fields, in order: clone size, D gene, J gene, V gene, CDR3 protein, CDR3 DNA. A D gene is named only where the DNA matches it firmly. Expanded clones are given a class, and other clones once, few, many or no size at all.

clone size: NA; D gene: TRBD2; J gene: TRBJ2-5; V gene: TRBV19; CDR3 protein: CASSQSGGAWETQYF; CDR3 DNA: TGTGCCAGTAGCCAAAGCGGGGGGGCCTGGGAGACCCAGTACTTC
clone size: few; D gene: TRBD1; J gene: TRBJ2-7; V gene: TRBV5-1; CDR3 protein: CASSEGTAYEQYF; CDR3 DNA: TGCGCCAGCAGCGAAGGGACAGCCTACGAGCAGTACTTC
clone size: few; D gene: NA; J gene: TRBJ2-5; V gene: TRBV4-3; CDR3 protein: CASSQQIIGFKTQYF; CDR3 DNA: TGCGCCAGCAGCCAGCAAATTATCGGGTTCAAGACCCAGTACTTC
clone size: NA; D gene: TRBD1; J gene: TRBJ2-6; V gene: TRBV18; CDR3 protein: CASSPWQGAPGANVLTF; CDR3 DNA: TGTGCCAGCTCACCTTGGCAGGGGGCCCCTGGGGCCAACGTCCTGACTTTC
clone size: NA; D gene: TRBD2; J gene: TRBJ2-7; V gene: TRBV7-9; CDR3 protein: CASSFWGGTRPYEQYF; CDR3 DNA: TGTGCCAGCAGCTTCTGGGGAGGGACGCGGCCCTACGAGCAGTACTTC
clone size: few; D gene: NA; J gene: TRBJ1-5; V gene: TRBV28; CDR3 protein: CASTQGGNQPQHF; CDR3 DNA: TGTGCCAGCACTCAGGGTGGCAATCAGCCCCAGCATTTT
clone size: few; D gene: TRBD2; J gene: TRBJ2-7; V gene: TRBV15; CDR3 protein: CATSGNGLAGANRIEQYF; CDR3 DNA: TGTGCCACCAGCGGAAATGGGCTAGCGGGGGCAAACAGGATCGAGCAGTACTTC
clone size: NA; D gene: TRBD2; J gene: TRBJ2-2; V gene: TRBV9; CDR3 protein: CASSPGEGSGELFF; CDR3 DNA: TGTGCCAGCAGCCCGGGGGAGGGGTCCGGAGAGCTGTTTTTT
clone size: NA; D gene: TRBD2; J gene: TRBJ2-1; V gene: TRBV4-3; CDR3 protein: CASSQAMTSGVDNEQFF; CDR3 DNA: TGCGCCAGCAGCCAAGCCATGACTAGCGGGGTAGACAATGAGCAGTTCTTC
clone size: NA; D gene: NA; J gene: TRBJ2-4; V gene: TRBV21-1; CDR3 protein: CASSRHQSRAKNIQYF; CDR3 DNA: TGTGCCAGCAGCAGACACCAAAGCAGGGCCAAAAACATTCAGTACTTC
clone size: few; D gene: NA; J gene: TRBJ2-7; V gene: TRBV6-5; CDR3 protein: CASSRGAYEQYF; CDR3 DNA: TGTGCCAGCAGCCGCGGGGCCTACGAGCAGTACTTC
clone size: NA; D gene: TRBD1; J gene: TRBJ2-1; V gene: TRBV18; CDR3 protein: CASSPYVRTGGIYNEQFF; CDR3 DNA: TGTGCCAGCTCACCATATGTCCGGACAGGGGGAATATACAATGAGCAGTTCTTC
clone size: few; D gene: TRBD1; J gene: TRBJ1-3; V gene: TRBV18; CDR3 protein: CASSPATGLAGNTIYF; CDR3 DNA: TGTGCCAGCTCACCGGCGACAGGGCTTGCTGGAAACACCATATATTTT
clone size: few; D gene: NA; J gene: TRBJ1-6; V gene: TRBV18; CDR3 protein: CASSDLRAGVNSPLHF; CDR3 DNA: TGTGCCAGCTCAGACCTGCGGGCGGGGGTTAATTCACCCCTCCACTTT
clone size: NA; D gene: TRBD2; J gene: TRBJ2-1; V gene: TRBV29-1; CDR3 protein: CSVKRDRYNEQFF; CDR3 DNA: TGCAGCGTTAAGCGGGACCGCTACAATGAGCAGTTCTTC
clone size: NA; D gene: TRBD1; J gene: TRBJ1-5; V gene: TRBV2; CDR3 protein: CASSARDRGFGQPQHF; CDR3 DNA: TGTGCCAGCAGTGCCCGGGACAGGGGATTCGGTCAGCCCCAGCATTTT
clone size: few; D gene: TRBD2; J gene: TRBJ2-3; V gene: TRBV5-1; CDR3 protein: CASSLLAASGGAIDTQYF; CDR3 DNA: TGCGCCAGCAGTCTTCTCGCGGCTAGCGGGGGGGCCATAGATACGCAGTATTTT
clone size: NA; D gene: NA; J gene: TRBJ2-7; V gene: TRBV4-1; CDR3 protein: CASSQAEGATYEQYF; CDR3 DNA: TGCGCCAGCAGTCAAGCGGAGGGGGCCACCTACGAGCAGTACTTC
clone size: NA; D gene: TRBD2; J gene: TRBJ2-3; V gene: TRBV19; CDR3 protein: CASSPGIAGVSDTQYF; CDR3 DNA: TGTGCCAGTAGCCCGGGGATAGCGGGGGTTTCAGATACGCAGTATTTT
clone size: few; D gene: NA; J gene: TRBJ1-5; V gene: TRBV7-2; CDR3 protein: CASSLVTDNQPQHF; CDR3 DNA: TGTGCCAGCAGCTTAGTCACAGACAATCAGCCCCAGCATTTT
clone size: NA; D gene: NA; J gene: TRBJ2-7; V gene: TRBV6-5; CDR3 protein: CASSRQHLVSYEQYF; CDR3 DNA: TGTGCCAGCAGTCGTCAACACCTCGTATCCTACGAGCAGTACTTC
clone size: NA; D gene: TRBD1; J gene: TRBJ2-7; V gene: TRBV2; CDR3 protein: CASSEGSRTGGPSYEQYF; CDR3 DNA: TGTGCCAGCAGTGAAGGATCTAGAACAGGGGGGCCATCCTACGAGCAGTACTTC
clone size: NA; D gene: NA; J gene: TRBJ1-2; V gene: TRBV5-1; CDR3 protein: CASTKEAYYGYTF; CDR3 DNA: TGCGCCAGCACTAAGGAGGCCTACTATGGCTACACCTTC
clone size: few; D gene: TRBD1; J gene: TRBJ1-2; V gene: TRBV6-5; CDR3 protein: CASSYSGQGNYGYTF; CDR3 DNA: TGTGCCAGCAGTTACTCGGGACAGGGGAACTATGGCTACACCTTC
clone size: NA; D gene: TRBD1; J gene: TRBJ2-7; V gene: TRBV19; CDR3 protein: CASSIVAGQGSYEQYF; CDR3 DNA: TGTGCCAGTAGTATAGTGGCGGGACAGGGCTCCTACGAGCAGTACTTC
clone size: NA; D gene: TRBD2; J gene: TRBJ2-7; V gene: TRBV5-4; CDR3 protein: CASSLLAVPYEQYF; CDR3 DNA: TGTGCCAGCAGCTTACTAGCGGTACCCTACGAGCAGTACTTC
clone size: few; D gene: NA; J gene: TRBJ2-5; V gene: TRBV7-9; CDR3 protein: CASSSRGTETQYF; CDR3 DNA: TGTGCCAGCAGCTCCCGGGGGACGGAGACCCAGTACTTC
clone size: NA; D gene: NA; J gene: TRBJ1-1; V gene: TRBV5-4; CDR3 protein: CASSDPRGRLYEAFF; CDR3 DNA: TGTGCCAGCAGCGACCCTCGAGGGAGACTCTATGAAGCTTTCTTT
clone size: NA; D gene: NA; J gene: TRBJ2-7; V gene: TRBV9; CDR3 protein: CASSAGTPSYEQYF; CDR3 DNA: TGTGCCAGCAGCGCCGGGACTCCCTCCTACGAGCAGTACTTC
clone size: NA; D gene: TRBD1; J gene: TRBJ1-5; V gene: TRBV18; CDR3 protein: CASSRQQGFQPQHF; CDR3 DNA: TGTGCCAGCTCACGGCAACAGGGGTTTCAGCCCCAGCATTTT
clone size: NA; D gene: NA; J gene: TRBJ1-2; V gene: TRBV6-1; CDR3 protein: CASTRDVDYGYTF; CDR3 DNA: TGTGCCAGCACCAGGGATGTCGACTATGGCTACACCTTC
clone size: few; D gene: TRBD1; J gene: TRBJ2-7; V gene: TRBV10-1; CDR3 protein: CASTPGQGDEQYF; CDR3 DNA: TGCGCCAGCACCCCGGGACAGGGAGACGAGCAGTACTTC
clone size: few; D gene: TRBD2; J gene: TRBJ2-1; V gene: TRBV4-1; CDR3 protein: CASSLEAGDEQFF; CDR3 DNA: TGCGCCAGCAGCCTCGAGGCGGGGGATGAGCAGTTCTTC
clone size: few; D gene: NA; J gene: TRBJ1-4; V gene: TRBV2; CDR3 protein: CASNPRGTNEKLFF; CDR3 DNA: TGTGCCAGCAACCCCAGGGGAACTAATGAAAAACTGTTTTTT
clone size: NA; D gene: TRBD1; J gene: TRBJ1-5; V gene: TRBV19; CDR3 protein: CASSGTVRFNQPQHF; CDR3 DNA: TGTGCCAGTAGCGGGACAGTTCGTTTTAATCAGCCCCAGCATTTT
clone size: few; D gene: TRBD2; J gene: TRBJ2-2; V gene: TRBV19; CDR3 protein: CASSPVRGALGGELFF; CDR3 DNA: TGTGCCAGTAGTCCCGTGCGGGGGGCCCTCGGCGGGGAGCTGTTTTTT
clone size: NA; D gene: NA; J gene: TRBJ1-2; V gene: TRBV6-6; CDR3 protein: CASRNRDGYGYTF; CDR3 DNA: TGTGCCAGCAGAAACAGGGACGGCTATGGCTACACCTTC
clone size: NA; D gene: NA; J gene: TRBJ2-3; V gene: TRBV5-4; CDR3 protein: CASSLRLEGTDTQYF; CDR3 DNA: TGTGCCAGCAGCTTGAGGCTTGAGGGCACAGATACGCAGTATTTT
clone size: NA; D gene: NA; J gene: TRBJ1-1; V gene: TRBV18; CDR3 protein: CASSPRPLGTNTEAFF; CDR3 DNA: TGTGCCAGCTCACCGAGACCCCTGGGCACCAACACTGAAGCTTTCTTT
clone size: NA; D gene: NA; J gene: TRBJ2-3; V gene: TRBV9; CDR3 protein: CASSVELGQGTQYF; CDR3 DNA: TGTGCCAGCAGCGTAGAATTAGGCCAGGGTACGCAGTATTTT
clone size: NA; D gene: TRBD2; J gene: TRBJ2-1; V gene: TRBV6-6; CDR3 protein: CASSYSRGGADEQFF; CDR3 DNA: TGTGCCAGCAGTTACTCACGCGGGGGGGCTGATGAGCAGTTCTTC
clone size: NA; D gene: NA; J gene: TRBJ1-2; V gene: TRBV4-3; CDR3 protein: CASSQERANYGYTF; CDR3 DNA: TGCGCCAGCAGCCAAGAAAGAGCTAACTATGGCTACACCTTC
clone size: NA; D gene: NA; J gene: TRBJ1-1; V gene: TRBV10-2; CDR3 protein: CASGPRGFEAFF; CDR3 DNA: TGCGCCAGCGGACCAAGGGGATTTGAAGCTTTCTTT
clone size: few; D gene: TRBD1; J gene: TRBJ2-7; V gene: TRBV5-1; CDR3 protein: CASSLERTGDHEQYF; CDR3 DNA: TGCGCCAGCAGCTTGGAACGGACAGGGGACCACGAGCAGTACTTC
clone size: NA; D gene: NA; J gene: TRBJ2-7; V gene: TRBV5-1; CDR3 protein: CASSLAYRRGGFVYEQYF; CDR3 DNA: TGCGCCAGCAGCTTGGCCTACCGGAGGGGAGGATTCGTCTACGAGCAGTACTTC
clone size: NA; D gene: TRBD2; J gene: TRBJ2-2; V gene: TRBV10-1; CDR3 protein: CASSDLAANTGELFF; CDR3 DNA: TGCGCCAGCAGTGATCTAGCGGCGAACACCGGGGAGCTGTTTTTT
clone size: NA; D gene: NA; J gene: TRBJ2-7; V gene: TRBV7-9; CDR3 protein: CASSSPAGEQYF; CDR3 DNA: TGTGCCAGCAGCTCCCCCGCCGGCGAGCAGTACTTC
clone size: NA; D gene: NA; J gene: TRBJ2-5; V gene: TRBV6-1; CDR3 protein: CASSDVRSQETQYF; CDR3 DNA: TGTGCCAGCAGTGATGTAAGGAGCCAAGAGACCCAGTACTTC
clone size: few; D gene: TRBD1; J gene: TRBJ2-3; V gene: TRBV7-2; CDR3 protein: CASSLGQGADTQYF; CDR3 DNA: TGTGCCAGCAGCTTAGGGCAGGGGGCAGATACGCAGTATTTT
clone size: few; D gene: TRBD1; J gene: TRBJ2-1; V gene: TRBV5-1; CDR3 protein: CASSMALRGRDRNEQFF; CDR3 DNA: TGCGCCAGCAGCATGGCATTGAGGGGGCGCGATCGGAATGAGCAGTTCTTC
clone size: NA; D gene: NA; J gene: TRBJ2-2; V gene: TRBV5-1; CDR3 protein: CASSLAGAGGAGELFF; CDR3 DNA: TGCGCCAGCAGCTTGGCCGGCGCCGGGGGTGCCGGGGAGCTGTTTTTT
clone size: NA; D gene: NA; J gene: TRBJ2-4; V gene: TRBV12-5; CDR3 protein: CASGRWTVPGDIQYF; CDR3 DNA: TGTGCTAGTGGACGGTGGACAGTCCCAGGGGACATTCAGTACTTC
clone size: few; D gene: NA; J gene: TRBJ1-5; V gene: TRBV2; CDR3 protein: CASSDLLAGAAQHF; CDR3 DNA: TGTGCCAGCAGTGATCTACTTGCGGGGGCTGCCCAGCATTTT
clone size: few; D gene: TRBD2; J gene: TRBJ2-3; V gene: TRBV4-2; CDR3 protein: CASSQDREASGVRTDTQYF; CDR3 DNA: TGTGCCAGCAGCCAAGATCGTGAGGCTAGCGGGGTGCGCACAGATACGCAGTATTTT
clone size: NA; D gene: TRBD1; J gene: TRBJ1-2; V gene: TRBV12-5; CDR3 protein: CASGLGGQRYGYTF; CDR3 DNA: TGTGCTAGTGGTTTGGGGGGACAGAGATATGGCTACACCTTC